The present entry profiles one T cell receptor beta chain with its context. These data are taken from a study of blood T cell repertoires in COVID-19. At the level of the study: Donors in the United States, Italy and Spain gave samples during acute or convalescent COVID-19. The analysed material was cDNA or gDNA that came from T cells, B-cell-depleted T cells, or PBMCs.

Trimming cost V 6 bases and J 1 base, with 9 bases left between them. Germline CDR1 is SNHLY and CDR2 is FYNNEI. The CDR3 runs to 13 residues. Original handling: Reference gene primer amplification gave nucleated cell count estimates. Profiling relied on immunoSEQ multiplex PCR, and the TCRdb table lists in-frame clones only, not all of them. The V and J calls and the clone size are those of that table, but D and trimming were determined from the DNA. The sample gives about 190,000 clones, roughly 81% of which show up once; less than 6.5% is in the top ten. The clonotype was recovered from a woman in her sixties or seventies with active or convalescent COVID-19. Sequenced material: peripheral blood. The chain has TRBV2 and TRBJ2-5; a possible D gene is TRBD1 (5 bases). CDR3 nucleotides: TGTGCCAGCAGGCAGGGTATCCAAGAGACCCAGTACTTC. Protein sequence: CASRQGIQETQYF.